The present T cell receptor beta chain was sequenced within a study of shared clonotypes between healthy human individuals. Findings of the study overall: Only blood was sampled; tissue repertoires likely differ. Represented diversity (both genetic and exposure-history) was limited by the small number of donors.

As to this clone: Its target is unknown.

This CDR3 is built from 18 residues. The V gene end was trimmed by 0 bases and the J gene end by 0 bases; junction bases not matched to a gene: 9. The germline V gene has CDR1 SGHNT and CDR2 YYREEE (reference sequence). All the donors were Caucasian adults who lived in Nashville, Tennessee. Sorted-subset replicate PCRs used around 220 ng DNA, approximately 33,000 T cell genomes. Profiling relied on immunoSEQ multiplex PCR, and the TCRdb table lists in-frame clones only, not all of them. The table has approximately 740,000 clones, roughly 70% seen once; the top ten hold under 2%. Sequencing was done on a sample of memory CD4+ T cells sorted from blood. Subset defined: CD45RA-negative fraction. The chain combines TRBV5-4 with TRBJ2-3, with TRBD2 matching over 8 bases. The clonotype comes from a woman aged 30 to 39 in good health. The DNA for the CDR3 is TGTGCCAGCAGCTTGGCGGGACTAGGGTTCTCTAGCACAGATACGCAGTATTTT. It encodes CASSLAGLGFSSTDTQYF.